This T cell receptor (beta chain) was recovered during a study of shared clonotypes between healthy human individuals. Germline CDR1 SGHRS, CDR2 YFSETQ. The CDR3 sequence is 16 residues long. Trimming pared 0 bases from V and 0 bases from J, leaving 10 bases between. Data came from immunoSEQ multiplex PCR; TCRdb stores just in-frame clones and leaves some out. The sample shows 1,400,000 or so clones, 98% of them seen only once. This sequence originates from a man younger than 45 in good health. Sequenced material: naive CD4+ T cells sorted from blood. As to subset: CD45RA+ positively selected. V gene TRBV5-1 combines with J gene TRBJ2-1; possible D gene TRBD2, 6 bases. CDR3 protein: CASSLVGRDSYNEQFF. The CDR3 region has the DNA TGCGCCAGCAGCTTGGTCGGGCGGGACTCCTACAATGAGCAGTTCTTC.